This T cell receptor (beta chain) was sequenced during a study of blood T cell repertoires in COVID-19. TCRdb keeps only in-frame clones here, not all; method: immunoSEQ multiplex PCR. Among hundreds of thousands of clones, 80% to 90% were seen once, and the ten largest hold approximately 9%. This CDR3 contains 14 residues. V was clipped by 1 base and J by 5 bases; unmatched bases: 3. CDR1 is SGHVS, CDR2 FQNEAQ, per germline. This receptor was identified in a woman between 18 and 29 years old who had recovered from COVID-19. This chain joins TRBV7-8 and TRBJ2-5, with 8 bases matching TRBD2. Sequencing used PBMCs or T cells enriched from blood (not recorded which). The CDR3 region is CASSLVAGLETQYF. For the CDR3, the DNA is TGTGCCAGCAGCTTAGTAGCGGGATTGGAGACCCAGTACTTC.